The clone carrying this TCR beta chain was detected only a few times. The antigen is undetermined. These data are taken from a study of glioma-infiltrating T cells. Overall study findings and caveats: Non-neoplastic patients had below-expected tissue-blood divergence, while all gliomas exceeded expectation. Only very few CDR3 sequences appeared in both tissue and blood.

Using RNA template, CDR3s of TCR alpha and beta were amplified with iRepertoire arm-PCR. For one-step reverse transcription and amplification, 100-400 ng of tissue mRNA or PBMC total RNA was used. TCRdb processed the multiplex PCR reads anew with MiXCR; each CDR3 protein has one entry. The sample holds some 110,000 distinct CDR3 sequences; approximately 25% are singletons and the top ten take about 15%. CDR1 is SQVTM and CDR2 is ANQGSEA in the germline V gene. The CDR3 length is 15 residues. This sequence joins TRBV29-1 and TRBJ2-5, with 11 bases matching TRBD2. Specimen: glioma tissue, nonneoplastic brain tissue, or PBMCs (not recorded which). The clonotype was recovered from a human donor with low-grade glioma or glioblastoma, undergoing nonglioma brain surgery, or in good health (not recorded which). CDR3 in amino acids: CGIEFSGRGLETQYF. CDR3 in DNA: TGCGGCATTGAGTTTAGCGGGAGGGGACTGGAGACCCAGTACTTC.